Below, 3 T cell receptor beta chains from the same sample are listed, as sequenced in a study of blood T cell repertoires in COVID-19. Sequencing used immunoSEQ multiplex PCR; TCRdb keeps in-frame clones, though not all of them. The sample holds over 40,000 clones; 75% to 90% are singletons and the top ten take under 3.5%. Specimen: peripheral blood. The receptors come from a man older than 75 with acute or convalescent COVID-19.

The chain recombines TRBV15 with TRBJ2-3, with TRBD1 matching 8 bases. J lost 2 bases, V lost 5 bases, and 9 bases had no gene match. Germline-derived CDR1 and CDR2 are LNHNV and YYDKDF (reference sequence). The CDR3 contains 16 residues. In nucleotides, the CDR3 is TGTGCCACCAGCCCTCGGATGGGACAGGCCACAGATACGCAGTATTTT. Translating it yields CATSPRMGQATDTQYF.

The chain is built from TRBV5-6 and TRBJ1-5; no reliable D call. V was pared by 1 base and J by 0 bases, with 8 bases between. CDR3 length equals 15 residues. Germline V gene sequence: CDR1 SGHDT, CDR2 YYEEEE. Here the CDR3 DNA reads TGTGCCAGCAGCTTGATGGCAGTTAGCAATCAGCCCCAGCATTTT. Translating gives CASSLMAVSNQPQHF. Based on the CDR3 plus reference TRBV5-6 and TRBJ1-5, the full variable domain is DAGVTQSPTHLIKTRGQQVTLRCSPKSGHDTVSWYQQALGQGPQFIFQYYEEEERQRGNFPDRFSGHQFPNYSSELNVNALLLGDSALYLCASSLMAVSNQPQHFGDGTRLSIL.

This chain uses TRBV6-5 with TRBJ2-7, with TRBD2 matching over 7 bases. CDR1 is MNHEY, CDR2 SVGAGI, per germline. The CDR3 is made up of 15 amino acids. Trimming took 0 bases from V and 5 from J; bases not matched to a gene: 7. This chain's CDR3 is CASSYSKAGGDEQYF. The DNA for the CDR3 is TGTGCCAGCAGTTACTCGAAGGCTGGGGGGGACGAGCAGTACTTC.